The present TCR beta chain was sequenced within a study of beta chain features in type 1 diabetes. In the study overall: Cells sorted and examined across all samples totaled roughly 100,000,000.

TCRB transcripts that were expressed got sequenced, as all of the isolated RNA had been reverse transcribed. Only in-frame clones appear in the TCRdb table, and some are missing; sequencing was by immunoSEQ multiplex PCR. The sample includes over 120,000 clones, more than 9% seen only once; the top ten take under 1.5%. Trimming took 6 bases from V and 5 from J; bases not matched to a gene: 6. Germline loops: CDR1 LNHDA, CDR2 SQIVND (reference sequence). CDR3 length: 13 amino acids. The gene calls are TRBV19 and TRBJ2-5; 7 nucleotides line up with TRBD1. The sample comprised naive CD4+ T cells from blood. This clonotype was obtained from a man between 18 and 29 years old in good health. Here the CDR3 reads CASRDRPGETQYF. The CDR3 DNA reads TGTGCCAGTAGGGACAGGCCCGGGGAGACCCAGTACTTC.